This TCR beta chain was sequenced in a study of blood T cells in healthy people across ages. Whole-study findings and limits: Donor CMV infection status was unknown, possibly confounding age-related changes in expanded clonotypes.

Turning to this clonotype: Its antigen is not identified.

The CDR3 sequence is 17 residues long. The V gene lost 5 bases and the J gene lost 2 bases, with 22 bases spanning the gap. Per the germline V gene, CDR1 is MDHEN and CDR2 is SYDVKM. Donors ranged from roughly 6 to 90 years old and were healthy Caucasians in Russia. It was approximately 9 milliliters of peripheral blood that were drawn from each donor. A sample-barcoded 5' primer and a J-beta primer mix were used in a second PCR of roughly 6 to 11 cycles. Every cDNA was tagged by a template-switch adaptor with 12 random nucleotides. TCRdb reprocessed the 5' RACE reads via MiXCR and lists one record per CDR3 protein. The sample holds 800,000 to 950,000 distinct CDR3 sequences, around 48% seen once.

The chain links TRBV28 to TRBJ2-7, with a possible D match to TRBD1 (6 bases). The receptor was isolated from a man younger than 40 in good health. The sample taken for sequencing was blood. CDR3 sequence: CASSIIPQGLVTYEQYF. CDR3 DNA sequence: TGTGCCAGCAGTATTATACCGCAGGGGCTGGTGACCTACGAGCAGTACTTC.